These 9 T cell receptor beta chains share one sample of origin, sequenced in a study of Tregs in tolerant kidney transplant recipients. Repertoires were generated with immunoSEQ multiplex PCR, while TCRdb's copy carries only in-frame clones and drops some. The data hold fewer than 65,000 clones, with 80% to 90% observed a single time. The sequencing here drew on Tregs from blood, taken before the transplant. The receptors derive from a human donor who received a combined kidney and bone marrow transplant.

V usage is TRBV28 and J usage is TRBJ1-2; D uncertain. The CDR3 is 14 residues long. Germline CDR1 MDHEN, CDR2 SYDVKM. The V gene lost 5 bases and the J gene lost 4 bases, with 14 bases spanning the gap. The CDR3 protein is CASSMAPLVYGYTF. CDR3 DNA: TGTGCCAGCAGTATGGCACCCCTCGTCTATGGCTACACCTTC.

The chain joins TRBV11-3 to TRBJ1-4, with 7 bases lining up with TRBD1. The V and J ends lost 2 bases and 4 bases, in that order; junction bases with no gene match: 4. This CDR3 has 15 amino acids. Germline lookup yields CDR1 SGHNT and CDR2 YENEEA. The CDR3 region is CASSLLQGVNEKLFF. The CDR3 DNA is TGTGCCAGCAGCTTACTCCAGGGGGTTAATGAAAAACTGTTTTTT.

The chain recombines TRBV7-2 with TRBJ2-3; D possibly corresponds to TRBD1 (5 bases). The CDR3 runs to 15 residues. Germline CDR1 and CDR2: SGHTA and FQGNSA. V lost 5 bases to trimming and J lost 3 bases, with 15 bases between them. DNA for the CDR3: TGTGCCAGCAGCCAGGGCGGCCTGAGTACAGATACGCAGTATTTT. Translated: CASSQGGLSTDTQYF. Together with reference TRBV7-2 and TRBJ2-3, the CDR3 gives the full variable domain: GAGVSQSPSNKVTEKGKDVELRCDPISGHTALYWYRQSLGQGLEFLIYFQGNSAPDKSGLPSDRFSAERTGGSVSTLTIQRTQQEDSAVYLCASSQGGLSTDTQYFGPGTRLTVL.

The chain couples TRBV10-2 to TRBJ2-3; 8 bases map to TRBD2. J lost 11 bases, V lost 6 bases, and 13 bases had no gene match. Germline CDR1 is WSHSY and CDR2 is SAAADI. The length of the CDR3 is 14 residues. The chain's CDR3 is CASSRAGATFWQYF. CDR3 bases: TGCGCCAGCAGCCGAGCGGGGGCGACCTTTTGGCAGTATTTT.

J is TRBJ1-1 and V is TRBV7-2; TRBD1 agrees at 10 bases. This CDR3 comprises 15 residues. V trimming: 3 bases; J trimming: 10 bases; junction bases outside the gene matches: 11. CDR1 is SGHTA, CDR2 FQGNSA, per germline. CDR3 amino acids: CASSFATGTGEGAFF. In DNA, the CDR3 is TGTGCCAGCAGCTTCGCTACCGGGACAGGGGAGGGAGCTTTCTTT.

V is TRBV5-1 and J is TRBJ1-3; D remains ambiguous. Germline CDR1 and CDR2: SGHRS and YFSETQ. The CDR3 loop spans 12 amino acids. Between the trimmed V and J ends, which lost 3 bases and 4 bases, there was a span of 5 bases. The CDR3 DNA is TGCGCCAGCAGCTCAGGCGGAAACACCATATATTTT. Protein: CASSSGGNTIYF.

J is TRBJ1-2 and V is TRBV2; TRBD1 aligns across 7 bases. CDR3 size: 14 residues. The V gene end was trimmed by 7 bases and the J gene end by 2 bases; junction bases not matched to a gene: 7. Germline lookup yields CDR1 SNHLY and CDR2 FYNNEI. The CDR3 DNA is TGTGCCAGCAACTCCCAGGGGGGGAACTATGGCTACACCTTC. This encodes CASNSQGGNYGYTF.

The rearrangement links TRBV15 to TRBJ2-3, with 7 nucleotides matching TRBD2. Trimming removed 1 base from V and 6 bases from J; junction bases left unmatched: 7. CDR1 LNHNV and CDR2 YYDKDF come from the germline V gene (reference sequence). The CDR3 spans 15 residues. The CDR3 sequence is CATSRATSYSDTQYF. DNA for the CDR3: TGTGCCACCAGCAGAGCGACTAGCTACAGCGATACGCAGTATTTT.

CDR3 region: CASSLGRGSYEQYF. The CDR3 nucleotides read TGTGCCAGCAGCCTGGGGCGGGGGTCCTACGAGCAGTACTTC. The chain employs TRBV7-2 and TRBJ2-7, with 7 bases fitting TRBD2. The germline gives CDR1 SGHTA, CDR2 FQGNSA. Trimming cost V 5 bases and J 1 base; bases outside gene matches: 5. This CDR3 has 14 residues.